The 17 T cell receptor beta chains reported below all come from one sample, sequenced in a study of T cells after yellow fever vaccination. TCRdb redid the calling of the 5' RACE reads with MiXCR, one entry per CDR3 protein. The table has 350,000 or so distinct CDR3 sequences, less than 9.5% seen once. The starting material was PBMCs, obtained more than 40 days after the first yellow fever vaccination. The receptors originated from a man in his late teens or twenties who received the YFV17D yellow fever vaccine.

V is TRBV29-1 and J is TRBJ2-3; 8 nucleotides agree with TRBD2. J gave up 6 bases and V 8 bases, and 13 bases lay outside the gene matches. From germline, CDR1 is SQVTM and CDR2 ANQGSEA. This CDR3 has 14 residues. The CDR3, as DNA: TGCAGCACGCAATCCGGGACTAGTTCCGATACGCAGTATTTT. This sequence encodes CSTQSGTSSDTQYF.

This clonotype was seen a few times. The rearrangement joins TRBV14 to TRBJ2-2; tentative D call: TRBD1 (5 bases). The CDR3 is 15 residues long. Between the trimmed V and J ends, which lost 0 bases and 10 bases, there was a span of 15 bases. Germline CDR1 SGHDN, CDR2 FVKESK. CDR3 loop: CASSQDRLRGVELFF. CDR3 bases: TGTGCCAGCAGCCAAGATCGGCTAAGGGGCGTGGAGCTGTTTTTT.

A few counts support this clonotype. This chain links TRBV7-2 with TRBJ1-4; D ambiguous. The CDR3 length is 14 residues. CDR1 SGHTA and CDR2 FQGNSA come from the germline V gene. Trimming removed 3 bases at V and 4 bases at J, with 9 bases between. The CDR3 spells CASSFSTVNEKLFF. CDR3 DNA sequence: TGTGCCAGCAGCTTTAGTACAGTTAATGAAAAACTGTTTTTT.

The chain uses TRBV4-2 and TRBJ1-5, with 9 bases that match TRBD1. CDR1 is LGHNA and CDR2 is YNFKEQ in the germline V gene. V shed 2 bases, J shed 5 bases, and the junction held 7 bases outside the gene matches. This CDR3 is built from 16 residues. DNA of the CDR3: TGTGCCAGCAGCCAATTCGGACAGGGGAAAGATCAGCCCCAGCATTTT. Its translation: CASSQFGQGKDQPQHF.

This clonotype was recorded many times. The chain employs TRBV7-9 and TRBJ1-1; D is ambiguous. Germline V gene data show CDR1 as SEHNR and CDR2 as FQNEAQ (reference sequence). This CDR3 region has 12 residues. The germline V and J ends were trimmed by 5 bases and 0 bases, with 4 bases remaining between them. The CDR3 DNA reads TGTGCCAGCAGCACAATGAACACTGAAGCTTTCTTT. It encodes CASSTMNTEAFF.

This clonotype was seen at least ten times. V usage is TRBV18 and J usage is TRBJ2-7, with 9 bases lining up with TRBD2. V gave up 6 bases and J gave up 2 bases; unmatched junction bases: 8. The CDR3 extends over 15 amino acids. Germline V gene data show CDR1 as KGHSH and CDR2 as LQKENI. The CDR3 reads CASSPREGGPYEQYV. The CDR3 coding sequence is TGTGCCAGCTCCCCGCGGGAGGGGGGCCCCTACGAGCAGTACGTC.

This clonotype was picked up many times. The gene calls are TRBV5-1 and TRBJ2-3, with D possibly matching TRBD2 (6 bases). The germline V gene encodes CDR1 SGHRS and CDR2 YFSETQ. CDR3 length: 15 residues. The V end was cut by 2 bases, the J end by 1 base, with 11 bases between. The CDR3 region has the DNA TGCGCCAGCAGCTTTGGCGGGGAAGGCACAGATACGCAGTATTTT. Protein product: CASSFGGEGTDTQYF.

CDR3 nucleotides: TGTGCCAGCCGTCGGGGGGGTAGCACAGATACGCAGTATTTT. This encodes CASRRGGSTDTQYF. J is TRBJ2-3 and V is TRBV6-1, with TRBD2 matching over 8 bases. The CDR3 runs 14 residues. Per germline, CDR1 MNHNS and CDR2 SASEGT. After removal of 8 bases from V and 0 bases from J, the junction contained 4 bases not matched to a gene.

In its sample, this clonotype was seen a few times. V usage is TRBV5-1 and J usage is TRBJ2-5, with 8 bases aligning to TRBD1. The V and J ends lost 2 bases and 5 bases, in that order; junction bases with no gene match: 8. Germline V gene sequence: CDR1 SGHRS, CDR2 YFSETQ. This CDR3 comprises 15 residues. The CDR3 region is CASSLLTGEGETQYF. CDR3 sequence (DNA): TGCGCCAGCAGCTTACTGACAGGGGAAGGGGAGACCCAGTACTTC.

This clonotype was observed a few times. The CDR3 protein is CASSSFPGRLNTEAFF. The CDR3 coding sequence is TGCGCCAGCAGCTCATTCCCCGGACGGTTGAACACTGAAGCTTTCTTT. The J gene is TRBJ1-1, the V gene TRBV5-1; D is unclear. This CDR3 region has 16 residues. V lost 3 bases and J lost 0, with 15 bases in between. CDR1 is SGHRS and CDR2 is YFSETQ in the germline V gene.

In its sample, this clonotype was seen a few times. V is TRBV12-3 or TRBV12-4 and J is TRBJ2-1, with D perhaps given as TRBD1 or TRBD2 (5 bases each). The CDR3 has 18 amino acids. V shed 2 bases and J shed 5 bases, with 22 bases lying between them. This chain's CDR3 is CASSLFFLGGGENNEQFF. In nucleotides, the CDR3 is TGTGCCAGCAGTTTATTTTTCTTGGGTGGGGGAGAAAACAATGAGCAGTTCTTC.

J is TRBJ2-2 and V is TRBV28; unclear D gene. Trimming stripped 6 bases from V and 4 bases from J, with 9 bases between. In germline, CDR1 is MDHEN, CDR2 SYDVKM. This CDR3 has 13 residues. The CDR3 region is CASSKDLTGELFF. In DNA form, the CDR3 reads TGTGCCAGCAGCAAGGACCTCACCGGGGAGCTGTTTTTT. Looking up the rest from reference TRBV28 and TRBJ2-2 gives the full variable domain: DVKVTQSSRYLVKRTGEKVFLECVQDMDHENMFWYRQDPGLGLRLIYFSYDVKMKEKGDIPEGYSVSREKKERFSLILESASTNQTSMYLCASSKDLTGELFFGEGSRLTVL.

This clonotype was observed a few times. CDR3 sequence: CASRARLALQETQYF. CDR3 coding DNA: TGTGCCAGCAGGGCGAGACTAGCCCTCCAAGAGACCCAGTACTTC. The chain recombines TRBV5-4 with TRBJ2-5; the match to TRBD2 covers 7 bases. The V gene end was trimmed by 5 bases and the J gene end by 1 base; junction bases not matched to a gene: 8. CDR1 SGHNT and CDR2 YYREEE come from the germline V gene (reference sequence). The CDR3 length is 15 residues.

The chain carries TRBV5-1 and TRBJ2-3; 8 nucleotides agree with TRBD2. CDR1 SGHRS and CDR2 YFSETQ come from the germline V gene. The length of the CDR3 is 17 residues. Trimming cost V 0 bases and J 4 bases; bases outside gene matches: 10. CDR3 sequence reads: CASSLGPGLGGADTQYF. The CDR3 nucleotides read TGCGCCAGCAGCTTGGGTCCGGGACTAGGTGGTGCAGATACGCAGTATTTT.

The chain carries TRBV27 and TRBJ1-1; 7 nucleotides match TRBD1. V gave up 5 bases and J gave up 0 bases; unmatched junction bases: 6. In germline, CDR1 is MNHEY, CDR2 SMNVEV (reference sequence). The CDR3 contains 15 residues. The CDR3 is CASSAATGLNTEAFF. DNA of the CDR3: TGTGCCAGCAGTGCGGCGACAGGGCTGAACACTGAAGCTTTCTTT.

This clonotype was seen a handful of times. The CDR3 reads CASRPTGWGKNTEAFF. The CDR3 coding sequence is TGTGCCAGCAGACCAACAGGGTGGGGGAAGAACACTGAAGCTTTCTTT. V and J are TRBV6-1 and TRBJ1-1; D is perhaps TRBD1 (6 bases). The CDR3 covers 16 residues. V shed 6 bases and J shed 1 base, with 18 bases lying between them. CDR1 is MNHNS, CDR2 SASEGT, per germline.

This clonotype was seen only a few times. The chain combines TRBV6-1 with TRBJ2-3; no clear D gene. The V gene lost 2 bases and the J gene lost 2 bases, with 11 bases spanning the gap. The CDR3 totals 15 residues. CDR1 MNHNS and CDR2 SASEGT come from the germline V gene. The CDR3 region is CASSERPLNTDTQYF. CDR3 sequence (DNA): TGTGCCAGCAGTGAACGACCCTTGAACACAGATACGCAGTATTTT.